This T cell receptor (beta chain) was obtained from a study of monozygotic twins with inflammatory bowel disease. CDR1 is GTSNPN, CDR2 SVGIG, per germline (reference sequence). The CDR3 has 13 amino acids. From the 5' RACE reads, TCRdb lists one entry per CDR3 protein and no DNA. The table lists 110,000 to 150,000 distinct CDR3 sequences, with more than 0.95% in the top ten. This TCR was sampled from a human donor with ulcerative colitis or Crohn's disease, or a healthy co-twin of an affected twin (not recorded which). The sample comprised blood. The J gene is TRBJ2-7, the V gene TRBV30. The CDR3 sequence: CAWSMTASYEQYF.